The 3 T cell receptor beta chains below all came from one sample that was sequenced in a study of control samples from healthy donors and cancer patients. Sequencing was performed with immunoSEQ multiplex PCR; in TCRdb, only in-frame clones are kept and a portion is missing. In the table there are roughly 130,000 clones, over 85% of which are singletons. The sequencing input was blood. The receptors derive from a man aged 25 to 45 in good health.

This clone was detected once. The chain combines TRBV19 with TRBJ2-5; the D is unclear. V was shortened by 8 bases and J by 5 bases, with 21 bases between the two germline ends. The CDR3 has 15 residues. Germline V gene data show CDR1 as LNHDA and CDR2 as SQIVND (reference sequence). The CDR3 DNA sequence: TGTGCCAGTTCCACCCCCGGGCACGGGTTGGAGACCCAGTACTTC. Protein sequence: CASSTPGHGLETQYF. Based on the CDR3 plus reference TRBV19 and TRBJ2-5, the full variable domain is DGGITQSPKYLFRKEGQNVTLSCEQNLNHDAMYWYRQDPGQGLRLIYYSQIVNDFQKGDIAEGYSVSREKKESFPLTVTSAQKNPTAFYLCASSTPGHGLETQYFGPGTRLLVL.

V and J are TRBV27 and TRBJ2-7; D not certain. The V and J ends lost 6 bases and 9 bases respectively, with 21 bases between them. The V gene's germline CDR1 is MNHEY and CDR2 SMNVEV (reference sequence). The CDR3 is 14 residues long. The CDR3 region has the DNA TGTGCCAGCAGCCTTGGGCAGGTCCCTATGGTGCAGTACTTC. Encoded protein: CASSLGQVPMVQYF.

This sequence joins TRBV5-6 and TRBJ2-2, with a possible D match to TRBD1 (5 bases). Trimming took off 6 bases at V and 6 bases at J, with 6 bases between the two ends. Germline V gives CDR1 SGHDT, CDR2 YYEEEE. The CDR3 runs 11 residues. Here the CDR3 DNA reads TGTGCCAGCACAGGGTCCGGGGAGCTGTTTTTT. It translates to CASTGSGELFF. The entire variable domain, with the rest obtained from reference TRBV5-6 and TRBJ2-2, is as follows: DAGVTQSPTHLIKTRGQQVTLRCSPKSGHDTVSWYQQALGQGPQFIFQYYEEEERQRGNFPDRFSGHQFPNYSSELNVNALLLGDSALYLCASTGSGELFFGEGSRLTVL.